This T cell receptor (beta chain) was obtained from a study of regulatory T cells in long-lasting Graves disease (dated by TCRdb to about 2021). Background for the entire study: In the newly diagnosed Graves' disease group, patients had been taking antithyroid drugs for less than 3 months. Persistent Graves' disease patients were compared with newly diagnosed Graves' disease patients by peripheral blood TCR sequencing and RNA sequencing. The study was conducted in China and was registered as a clinical trial. A total of roughly 33 samples were covered by TCR sequencing, comprising roughly 13 persistent and roughly 20 newly diagnosed Graves' disease patients. Summary of the overall study and its limitations: The small sample size was acknowledged by the authors as a limitation that may reduce accuracy. Only peripheral blood was studied, because thyroid tissue, the primary lesion, was inaccessible. Only the TCR beta chain was sequenced and analyzed. TRBV28, TRBJ1-2 and TRBJ2-5 were preferentially used in persistent disease, while TRBV20-1 and TRBJ2-1 were favored in newly diagnosed disease. Compared with newly diagnosed patients, persistent Graves' disease patients had lower TCR Shannon entropy and fewer highly expanded clones, which suggests clonal expansion. A larger number of public clonotypes was shared among persistent patients (approximately 2,500) than among newly diagnosed patients (roughly 980).

The sample's time point label is to be understood as: newly diagnosed GD, antithyroid drugs for less than 3 months. RNA was extracted from PBMCs in TRIzol for both TCR sequencing and RNA sequencing. The diagnosis of Graves' disease followed American Thyroid Association guidelines. Recruitment of patients was carried out at an endocrinology department in Xi'an, China. Each patient gave 9 to 10 milliliters of peripheral blood, collected in an EDTA anticoagulant tube. PBMCs were isolated by Ficoll Paque Plus density gradient separation without further T cell sorting. An Agilent 2100 Bioanalyzer and agarose gel were used to check RNA quality, while a NanoDrop 2000 measured RNA concentration. The germline V gene (reference sequence) gives CDR1 as SGHKS and CDR2 as YYEKEE. From its cysteine to its phenylalanine, the CDR3 spans 16 amino acids. The retained sequence is limited to the CDR3, 48 bases, with the frame set at the first base. The junction carries 16 bases between V and J, which are trimmed by 4 bases and 3 bases respectively.

As regards this clonotype: It has no known antigen specificity. It has no much larger one-base neighbor in the sample; base qualities were not kept.

The library was prepared using multiplex PCR. Data came from an Illumina HiSeq 4000. CDR3 regions were amplified by Arm-PCR with iRepertoire HTBI primers to construct TCR beta libraries. Gel purification was performed on PCR products prior to sequencing. Under the source paper's analysis protocol: Gene usage analysis of CDR3 amino acid clonotypes relied on the roughly 67 TRBV and 15 or so TRBJ segments identified across samples. COPE and FqMerger were used to merge filtered high-quality paired reads into contigs. Contigs were aligned with BLAST to IMGT TRBV, TRBD and TRBJ reference genes, and CDR3 was defined per IMGT. Any clonotype with a frequency above 0.1% was counted as a highly expanded clone. Shannon entropy was used to measure repertoire diversity, and the Gini coefficient was used to measure V-J evenness. A clonotype found in more than one individual was treated as public. TCRdb reprocessing: public reads trimmed at Q25 with fastp, clones called with MiXCR, in-frame beta chains kept. Each record represents a unique CDR3 protein, reported with the most common genes and DNA among its rows. TCRdb's processing, not the authors' own work, is the source of the V and J calls. The sample profile shows 550,000 to 650,000 distinct CDR3 sequences; about 16% of them were found once. Of the sample, about 12% is held by the ten largest clones.

The same data also went into a second study, on T cells in Graves' hyperthyroidism and ophthalmopathy. The second study's authors report: Stable Graves' hyperthyroidism was defined as the absence of progression to ophthalmopathy over 18 months of follow-up. Hyperthyroidism patients were newly diagnosed, with disease duration under 2 months, and aged 18 to 65 years. Any patient with an uncontrolled infection, another autoimmune disease, pregnancy or lactation was excluded. Clinical symptoms, serum thyroxine and TRAb, thyroid ultrasound, and orbital computed tomography formed the basis for the diagnoses. A first-round RT-PCR of the TCR CDR3 used the HTBI primer set with the Qiagen OneStep RT-PCR kit. Most expanded thyroid clonotypes (frequency above 0.001) were also found in blood, which suggests that blood repertoires may mirror thyroid immune responses. A 13 V-J signature model separated ophthalmopathy from stable hyperthyroidism, with around 88% sensitivity and roughly 81% specificity in cross-validation and 80%/75% in testing. In validation, the model predicted progression to ophthalmopathy with 65% to 71% sensitivity and about 73% specificity, a median of about 6 months before onset. A discovery cohort of about a hundred patients, about 40 with Graves' ophthalmopathy and 57 with stable Graves' hyperthyroidism, was used to find distinguishing TCR V-J signatures. An independent validation cohort of fewer than 20 hyperthyroidism patients and about 16 patients who later progressed to ophthalmopathy tested prospective prediction of ophthalmopathy. For training and testing, the 100 patients in the discovery cohort were randomly divided in a 7:3 ratio. In several Graves' hyperthyroidism patients, the study also compared T-cell repertoires from thyroid tissue with T-cell repertoires from blood. Following sampling, methimazole starting at 30 mg daily was given to hyperthyroidism patients, and high-dose intravenous methylprednisolone was given to ophthalmopathy patients. The libraries were constructed in a second round of multiplex PCR and then size-selected and purified. The libraries were sequenced on an Illumina HiSeq2000 using paired-end 100 bp reads. Raw data were processed with SOAPnuke, discarding reads with adapters, uncalled bases, mean Phred below 15, or no exact constant-primer or identifier match. High-quality paired reads were merged with COPE v1.2.5, and unique nucleotide sequences were defined as clonotypes. MiTCR v1.1 was used to align clonotypes to the IMGT TRBV, TRBD and TRBJ reference segments. Only V-J combinations with frequency above 0.0001, covering 99% to 99.2% of repertoires, were analysed. The TCS score was defined as the ratio of F50 (clonal expansion) to E x V (chaos), calculated using BLOSUM62-based TCRdist between CDR3 peptides within each V-J. Welch's t-statistics and random forest reduced roughly 530 V-J features to 10 to 15, which were used in a naive Bayes classifier (R e1071). Sample size was not statistically predetermined, and blinding of investigators to group allocation was not performed. The paper describes TCR Vbeta CDR3 sequencing of more than 120 peripheral blood samples, made up of 43 ophthalmopathy patients, around 78 hyperthyroidism patients and some 17 progressor patients.

The chain joins TRBV5-5 to TRBJ2-2; the D segment might be TRBD1 or TRBD2, since each matches 5 bases. The sequencing used peripheral blood mononuclear cells (PBMCs), collected at new diagnosis, from a patient treated with antithyroid drugs. The source of this sequence is a man between 18 and 35 years old with Graves disease. Donor details come from another sample of the same person, matched by shared clones. The DNA sequence follows: TGTGCCAGCAGCCCGGGACCCAGGGCGGACACCGGGGAGCTGTTTTTT. Protein translation: CASSPGPRADTGELFF.